What follows are 3 T cell receptor beta chains derived from one specimen sequenced in a study of cytotoxic CD8 clonotypes in ibrutinib-treated CLL. The protocol was immunoSEQ multiplex PCR, while the TCRdb copy is restricted to in-frame clones and leaves out a portion. Among roughly 42,000 clones listed, just over 65% were seen once. The sequencing here drew on PBMCs, taken after 24 months of ibrutinib treatment. Receptors originate from a human donor with chronic lymphocytic leukemia.

The genes are TRBV4-2 and TRBJ2-7, with TRBD1 matching 9 bases. The CDR3 extends over 16 amino acids. Per germline, CDR1 LGHNA and CDR2 YNFKEQ. The J segment lost 2 bases and the V segment lost 0 bases, leaving 5 bases of the junction unmatched. The CDR3 loop is CASSQDRGDRAYEQYF. CDR3 sequence (DNA): TGTGCCAGCAGCCAAGATCGGGGGGACAGGGCCTACGAGCAGTACTTC.

This chain joins TRBV9 and TRBJ1-6; TRBD1 matches at 9 bases. The CDR3 length is 14 residues. V gave up 3 bases and J gave up 6 bases; unmatched junction bases: 1. Germline CDR1 and CDR2: SGDLS and YYNGEE. CDR3 DNA: TGTGCCAGCAGCGCGACAGGGGGTAATTCACCCCTCCACTTT. It translates to CASSATGGNSPLHF.

The V gene is TRBV9, the J gene TRBJ1-4; 8 bases are a match to TRBD1. V was clipped by 4 bases and J by 2 bases; unmatched bases: 4. This CDR3 contains 15 residues. Germline assignment: CDR1 SGDLS and CDR2 YYNGEE. CDR3 sequence: CASSPRTGTNEKLFF. CDR3 nucleotides: TGTGCCAGCAGCCCACGGACAGGGACTAATGAAAAACTGTTTTTT. Full variable domain (missing parts from reference TRBV9 and TRBJ1-4): DSGVTQTPKHLITATGQRVTLRCSPRSGDLSVYWYQQSLDQGLQFLIQYYNGEERAKGNILERFSAQQFPDLHSELNLSSLELGDSALYFCASSPRTGTNEKLFFGSGTQLSVL.